The TCR beta chain described here comes from a study of Ad26.COV2.S vaccination and SARS-CoV-2 variants (dated by TCRdb to 2020 to 2022). For context, the study as a whole: Vaccine-arm donors came from COV1001, a multicentre, randomized, double-blind, placebo-controlled phase I-IIa trial of Ad26.COV2.S in healthy adults. Ad26.COV2.S was administered intramuscularly at a dose of 5x10^10 or 1x10^11 viral particles, either as one shot or as two shots given 56 days apart. The specificity and breadth of SARS-CoV-2-reactive T cell receptors after Ad26.COV2.S vaccination were assessed by TCRbeta repertoire sequencing. The TCR-sequenced set comprised approximately 32 samples: some 19 Ad26.COV2.S vaccine recipients, 5 placebo recipients and 8 SARS-CoV-2 convalescent individuals. Participants in the trial were split at random into five groups of five each, receiving low-dose or high-dose Ad26.COV2.S once or twice, or else placebo on both occasions. Investigators remained blinded to trial group allocation during experiments and outcome assessment.

This specimen's treatment or condition label, interpreted: some 20 received Ad26.COV2.S at low or high dose, single or two shots; roughly five received placebo; per-sample allocation not given. For vaccine and placebo recipients, the sequenced repertoires came from samples collected on day 63 after the first injection. Between 29 July and 7 August 2020, Cohort 1b enrolled 25 adults aged 18-55 years at one site in Boston, USA. As a vaccine, Ad26.COV2.S was a replication-incompetent adenovirus type 26 vector that expressed a prefusion-stabilized SARS-CoV-2 spike protein derived from the original Wuhan strain. The study at large found these results: It was noted by the authors that total T cell responses may have been underestimated by the TCR breadth and depth analyses. Non-spike TCR breadth was comparable between vaccine and placebo recipients, consistent with the vaccine containing only spike. Substantial breadth of spike-specific CD8+ and CD4+ T cell responses was reported after vaccination. The study lacked the statistical power to compare responses across vaccine doses or regimens. Ad26.COV2.S recipients had higher spike-specific TCR breadth than placebo recipients (P = 0.0014).

Regarding this clone: It lacks a known antigen. No per-base quality is available; no much larger clone lies one base away.

TCRbeta CDR3 regions were sequenced with the immunoSEQ Assay. After extraction, genomic DNA underwent amplification by bias-controlled multiplex PCR, followed by high-throughput sequencing. As for the authors' bioinformatics: Collapsing and filtering of sequences were performed to quantify the absolute abundance of each unique TCRbeta CDR3 region. Usable DNA was measured by amplifying reference genes present in all nucleated cells, and TCRbeta template counts were normalized to that usable DNA to estimate T cell fraction. Repertoire TCRs were annotated as SARS-CoV-2-specific when V gene, CDR3 amino acid sequence and J gene were exactly matched to a known reactive TCR set. MIRA supplied the reference SARS-CoV-2 TCR set, which was filtered for enrichment in COVID-19-positive ImmuneCODE repertoires so that public or cross-reactive TCRs were removed. Using the MIRA antigens, annotated TCRs were further analysed by specific ORF or by position within an ORF. Depth was the summed frequency of annotated unique rearrangements, while breadth was defined as annotated unique rearrangements over total unique productive rearrangements. Two-sided Wilcoxon rank-sum tests were applied when comparing TCR breadth between groups. Here the immuneACCESS table is served through TCRdb, limited to in-frame sequences with V and J called. Missing clones are a known gap in these copies; in checked studies unresolved V genes cover under half, and the rest lacks a known reason. The V and J calls and clone size were taken over from that table, and D and trimming were inferred from the DNA. In this sample the table shows 200,000 to 250,000 clones, around 87% of which occur a single time. The ten largest clones capture about 11% of the sample.

The CDR3 runs 13 amino acids, cysteine and phenylalanine included. The read is trimmed to its CDR3 DNA, 39 bases read in frame from base 1. Trimming leaves V shorter by 7 bases and J shorter by 3 bases, with the junction holding 4 bases beyond the gene matches. CDR1 and CDR2 were assigned from the germline V gene as MNHGY and SAAAGT. The material was peripheral blood, obtained in a trial of Ad26.COV2.S vaccine versus placebo. The TCR sequence derives from a person between 18 and 65 years old who received the Ad26.COV2.S COVID-19 vaccine or a placebo. The chain employs TRBV6-8 and TRBJ2-5, with 8 bases aligning to TRBD1. The DNA is as follows: TGTGCCAGCATCCCAGGGGGCGAAGAGACCCAGTACTTC. The resulting protein is CASIPGGEETQYF.